This T cell receptor (beta chain) was documented in a study of blood T cell repertoires in COVID-19. About the research overall: Donors in the United States, Italy and Spain gave samples during acute or convalescent COVID-19. Nucleic acid was either cDNA or gDNA, and it came from T cells, B-cell-depleted T cells, or PBMCs.

Original handling: Quantification of nucleated cells was approximated via reference gene primer amplification. Libraries were prepared by immunoSEQ multiplex PCR; TCRdb keeps only in-frame clonotypes and omits some of them. The DNA was the basis for D and trimming; V, J and clone size are from that table. The sample carries 200,000 to 300,000 clones, roughly 86% recorded once. Across 20 to 25 US areas, participants ranged in age from about 18 to 89 years. The germline CDR1 and CDR2 sequences are MNHEY and SMNVEV (reference sequence). V dropped 2 bases and J dropped 2 bases, with 7 bases sitting between them. The CDR3 totals 13 residues.

This chain links TRBV27 with TRBJ2-7; D gene ambiguous. The clonotype comes from a woman aged 30 to 39 with acute COVID-19. The sample taken for sequencing was PBMCs or T cells enriched from blood (not recorded which). CDR3 sequence: CASSLTDAYEQYF. The CDR3 nucleotides are TGTGCCAGCAGTTTAACAGACGCCTACGAGCAGTACTTC.